The clone carrying this T cell receptor beta chain was found a few times. The antigen is unknown. The data were obtained in a study of T cell responses to AZD1222 COVID-19 vaccine. Study-level points and caveats: Repertoires were collected only later (after the peak T cell response had occurred). Donor demographics were predominantly white British with a female majority; clonal diversity may be underestimated.

The method was immunoSEQ multiplex PCR; TCRdb's version includes in-frame clones alone and lacks a portion of them. The sample includes 150,000 or so clones, around 90% seen only once; the top ten take about 1.5%. Material: peripheral blood, obtained on day 0 of AZD1222 vaccination. The clonotype originates from an adult in good health.

The CDR3 here is CASSYSAGHISPVNTGELFF. The CDR3 DNA follows: TGTGCCAGCAGTTACTCCGCGGGACACATATCGCCGGTTAACACCGGGGAGCTGTTTTTT. V usage is TRBV6-2 or TRBV6-3 and J usage is TRBJ2-2; D is possibly TRBD1 or TRBD2 (6 bases each). V lost 0 bases, J lost 2 bases, and 22 bases lay in between. The germline gives CDR1 MNHEY, CDR2 SVGEGT. CDR3 length: 20 residues.